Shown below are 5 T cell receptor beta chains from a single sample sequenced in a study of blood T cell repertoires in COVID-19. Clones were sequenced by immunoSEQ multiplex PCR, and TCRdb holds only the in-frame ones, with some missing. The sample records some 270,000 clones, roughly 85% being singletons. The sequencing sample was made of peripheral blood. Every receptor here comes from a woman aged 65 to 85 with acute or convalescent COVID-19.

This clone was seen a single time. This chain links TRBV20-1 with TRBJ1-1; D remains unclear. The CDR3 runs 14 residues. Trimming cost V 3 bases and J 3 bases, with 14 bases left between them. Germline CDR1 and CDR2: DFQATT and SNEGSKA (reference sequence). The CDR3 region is CSASVDSVDTEAFF. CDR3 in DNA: TGCAGTGCTAGTGTGGACTCTGTGGACACTGAAGCTTTCTTT.

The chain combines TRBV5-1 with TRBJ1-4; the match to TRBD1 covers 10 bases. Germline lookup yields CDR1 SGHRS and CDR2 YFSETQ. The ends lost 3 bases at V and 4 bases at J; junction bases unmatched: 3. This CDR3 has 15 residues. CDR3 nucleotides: TGCGCCAGCAGCTGGGGACAGGGGCGTAATGAAAAACTGTTTTTT. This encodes CASSWGQGRNEKLFF.

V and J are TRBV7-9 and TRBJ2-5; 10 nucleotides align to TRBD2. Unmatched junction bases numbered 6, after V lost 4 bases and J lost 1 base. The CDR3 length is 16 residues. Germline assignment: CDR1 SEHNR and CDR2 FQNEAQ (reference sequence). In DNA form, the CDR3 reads TGTGCCAGCAGCTCCTGGGCTAGCGGGGGCCAAGAGACCCAGTACTTC. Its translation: CASSSWASGGQETQYF.

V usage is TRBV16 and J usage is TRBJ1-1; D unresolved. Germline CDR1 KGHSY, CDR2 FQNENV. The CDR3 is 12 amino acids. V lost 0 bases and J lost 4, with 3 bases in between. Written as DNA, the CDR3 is TGTGCCAGCAGCCAATCCTCCACTGAAGCTTTCTTT. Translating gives CASSQSSTEAFF.

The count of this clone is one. The CDR3 coding sequence is TGTGCCAGCAGAGTACGAACCGGGACAGGGGGGGGCTACACCTTC. Translating gives CASRVRTGTGGGYTF. This chain connects TRBV2 to TRBJ1-2; TRBD1 agrees at 11 bases. The germline V gene encodes CDR1 SNHLY and CDR2 FYNNEI. This CDR3 is 15 amino acids long. V trimming: 6 bases; J trimming: 8 bases; junction bases outside the gene matches: 11.